Below are 20 T cell receptor beta chains sequenced from a single sample in a study of T cells in Graves' hyperthyroidism and ophthalmopathy. RNA transcripts yielded amplified TCR beta CDR3 regions. The HTBI primer set drove a first-round RT-PCR of the TCR CDR3. TCRdb called the multiplex PCR reads again in MiXCR, with one record for every CDR3 protein. The sample consists of about 580,000 distinct CDR3 sequences, around 42% of them appearing once. Material: peripheral blood or thyroid tissue (not recorded which). The source of these receptors is a woman younger than 35 with Graves' hyperthyroidism.

This clonotype was recorded many times. CDR3 loop: CSVAERPQTQYF. In DNA, the CDR3 is TGCAGCGTTGCGGAGCGGCCCCAGACCCAGTACTTC. The gene calls are TRBV29-1 and TRBJ2-5, with TRBD2 as a possible D gene (5 bases). From germline, CDR1 is SQVTM and CDR2 ANQGSEA. V was cut by 4 bases and J by 6 bases, with 12 bases left in between. The CDR3 runs 12 residues.

The table lists this clonotype with many counts. The J gene is TRBJ2-7, the V gene TRBV24-1; possible D gene TRBD2, 5 bases. Germline CDR1 reads KGHDR; CDR2 reads SFDVKD. V gave up 3 bases and J gave up 3 bases, with 17 bases separating them. CDR3 length: 16 amino acids. This CDR3 reads CATSDLAGILNYEQYF. The CDR3 nucleotides read TGTGCCACCAGTGATCTTGCCGGGATACTAAACTACGAGCAGTACTTC.

This clonotype was seen a few times. V is TRBV27 and J is TRBJ2-2; 9 positions agree with TRBD1. Trimming cost V 7 bases and J 7 bases; bases outside gene matches: 7. This CDR3 has 14 residues. Germline V gene lookup returns CDR1 MNHEY and CDR2 SMNVEV (reference sequence). The CDR3 reads CASTHRGLIGELFF. The CDR3 DNA is TGTGCCAGCACTCACAGGGGGCTGATCGGGGAGCTGTTTTTT.

This clonotype was seen repeatedly, ten times or more. The V call is TRBV9, the J call TRBJ1-4; D remains unclear. The CDR3 extends over 15 amino acids. Per the germline V gene, CDR1 is SGDLS and CDR2 is YYNGEE. V was clipped by 4 bases and J by 0 bases, with 10 bases between them. The CDR3 region is CASSRFVATNEKLFF. The CDR3, as DNA: TGTGCCAGCAGCCGGTTCGTTGCAACTAATGAAAAACTGTTTTTT. The variable domain in full, with the rest retrieved from reference TRBV9 and TRBJ1-4, is DSGVTQTPKHLITATGQRVTLRCSPRSGDLSVYWYQQSLDQGLQFLIQYYNGEERAKGNILERFSAQQFPDLHSELNLSSLELGDSALYFCASSRFVATNEKLFFGSGTQLSVL.

This clonotype was seen a few times. The rearrangement joins TRBV28 to TRBJ1-1; 8 bases align to TRBD1. In germline, CDR1 is MDHEN, CDR2 SYDVKM. J was trimmed by 1 base and V by 5 bases; bases with no gene match: 6. This CDR3 is built from 15 residues. The CDR3 reads CASSIRGRTNTEAFF. DNA for the CDR3: TGTGCCAGCAGTATCAGGGGGCGTACGAACACTGAAGCTTTCTTT.

This clonotype occurred many times. The chain combines TRBV12-5 with TRBJ1-3; possible D gene TRBD1, 6 bases. The ends were cut back, 6 bases at V and 0 bases at J, with 15 bases in the middle. The CDR3 is 16 residues long. In germline, CDR1 is LGHNT, CDR2 FRNRAP. This CDR3 reads CASGRYRDLSGNTIYF. For the CDR3, the DNA is TGTGCTAGTGGACGCTACAGGGACCTCTCTGGAAACACCATATATTTT.

The chain combines TRBV7-2 with TRBJ2-3; 9 bases line up with TRBD2. The CDR3 runs to 14 residues. Germline V CDR1 and CDR2: SGHTA, FQGNSA. V shed 5 bases and J 7 bases; nucleotides not matched to a gene: 7. Written as DNA, the CDR3 is TGTGCCAGCAGCCCAGGGACTAGCAGCAATACGCAGTATTTT. This encodes CASSPGTSSNTQYF. The entire variable domain, with the rest obtained from reference TRBV7-2 and TRBJ2-3, is as follows: GAGVSQSPSNKVTEKGKDVELRCDPISGHTALYWYRQSLGQGLEFLIYFQGNSAPDKSGLPSDRFSAERTGGSVSTLTIQRTQQEDSAVYLCASSPGTSSNTQYFGPGTRLTVL.

This clonotype was detected only a few times. The V gene is TRBV4-1, the J gene TRBJ2-2; D may be TRBD2 (6 bases). This CDR3 has 16 residues. V lost 0 bases to trimming and J lost 5 bases, with 13 bases between them. Germline-derived CDR1 and CDR2 are MGHRA and YSYEKL. The CDR3 DNA sequence: TGCGCCAGCAGCCAAGATCTACTAGCTGCGACCGGGGAGCTGTTTTTT. Its protein is CASSQDLLAATGELFF.

The rearrangement uses TRBV7-8 and TRBJ1-5, with 7 positions matching TRBD1. This CDR3 has 13 residues. Looked up from germline, CDR1 is SGHVS and CDR2 is FQNEAQ. The V and J ends lost 5 bases and 9 bases, in that order; junction bases with no gene match: 7. The CDR3 reads CASSERQGAPQHF. CDR3 in DNA: TGTGCCAGCAGCGAGCGACAGGGCGCGCCCCAGCATTTT.

Of note for this clonotype: The conserved final phenylalanine or tryptophan is absent from the CDR3, which likely points to a read error. It is unclear where the CDR3 begins or ends on the DNA, so no DNA is shown, and the CDR3 is as TCRdb lists it. This chain links TRBV9 with TRBJ2-1. The CDR3 totals 13 residues, both ends included. CDR1 SGDLS and CDR2 YYNGEE come from the germline V gene. CDR3 protein: CASSVWVGNEQTL.

The chain recombines TRBV2 with TRBJ2-7, with D perhaps being TRBD1 or TRBD2 (6 bases each). V lost 7 bases and J lost 4, with 14 bases in between. The CDR3 sequence is 13 residues long. CDR1 is SNHLY, CDR2 FYNNEI, per germline. CDR3: CASNGQRAYEQYF. In DNA, the CDR3 is TGTGCCAGCAATGGACAGCGGGCTTACGAGCAGTACTTC.

The chain employs TRBV2 and TRBJ2-1; the match to TRBD1 covers 11 bases. The germline CDR1 and CDR2 sequences are SNHLY and FYNNEI. The CDR3 totals 14 residues. After removal of 5 bases from V and 8 bases from J, the junction contained 5 bases not matched to a gene. CDR3 region: CASSRDRGGDEQFF. CDR3 DNA sequence: TGTGCCAGCAGTAGGGACAGGGGGGGAGATGAGCAGTTCTTC.

This clonotype has a count of ten or more. The chain is built from TRBV20-1 and TRBJ2-1, with TRBD2 matching 7 bases. The CDR3 runs to 15 residues. Germline-derived CDR1 and CDR2 are DFQATT and SNEGSKA (reference sequence). The ends lost 3 bases at V and 3 bases at J; junction bases unmatched: 8. The CDR3 loop reads CSASEAGVDYNEQFF. The CDR3 DNA follows: TGCAGTGCTAGCGAGGCGGGAGTGGACTACAATGAGCAGTTCTTC.

This clonotype came up many times. The chain carries TRBV7-9 and TRBJ2-2; TRBD2 is a possible D gene (5 bases). Looked up from germline, CDR1 is SEHNR and CDR2 is FQNEAQ (reference sequence). The V and J ends lost 2 bases and 7 bases respectively, with 8 bases between them. The CDR3 runs to 13 residues. CDR3 loop: CASSLRTGGELFF. The CDR3 nucleotides are TGTGCCAGCAGCTTAAGGACTGGCGGGGAGCTGTTTTTT. The full variable domain, in which reference TRBV7-9 and TRBJ2-2 provide the parts outside the CDR3, is DTGVSQNPRHKITKRGQNVTFRCDPISEHNRLYWYRQTLGQGPEFLTYFQNEAQLEKSRLLSDRFSAERPKGSFSTLEIQRTEQGDSAMYLCASSLRTGGELFFGEGSRLTVL.

In its sample, this clonotype was seen a few times. The CDR3 loop is CSAPSGSTDTQYF. The CDR3 DNA is TGCAGTGCCCCCTCGGGTAGCACAGATACGCAGTATTTT. The rearrangement links TRBV20-1 to TRBJ2-3; D is unclear. Trimming removed 6 bases from V and 0 bases from J, with 10 bases in between. This CDR3 is built from 13 residues. Germline CDR1 and CDR2: DFQATT and SNEGSKA (reference sequence).

About this clonotype itself: One junction end disagrees with the germline gene, perhaps due to a read error. The chain has TRBV7-9 and TRBJ1-3, with D maybe TRBD1 (6 bases). The CDR3 sequence is 12 residues long. Germline loops: CDR1 SEHNR, CDR2 FQNEAQ (reference sequence). CDR3 in DNA: TGTGCCAGCAGCGGAGACAGGTTCGGCAATCAGTTT. Translated, it gives CASSGDRFGNQF. Full variable domain (missing parts from reference TRBV7-9 and TRBJ1-3): DTGVSQNPRHKITKRGQNVTFRCDPISEHNRLYWYRQTLGQGPEFLTYFQNEAQLEKSRLLSDRFSAERPKGSFSTLEIQRTEQGDSAMYLCASSGDRFGNQFGEGSWLTVV.

This clonotype was seen repeatedly, ten times or more. The chain recombines TRBV11-2 with TRBJ1-3, with D maybe TRBD1 (5 bases). The CDR3 totals 15 residues. Germline CDR1 reads SGHAT; CDR2 reads FQNNGV. V was pared by 6 bases and J by 0 bases, with 12 bases between. The CDR3 is CASSLRGGSGNTIYF. Written as DNA, the CDR3 is TGTGCCAGCAGTTTAAGGGGAGGCTCTGGAAACACCATATATTTT.

This clonotype was seen many times. V gene TRBV6-6 combines with J gene TRBJ1-1, with D perhaps matching TRBD1 (6 bases). The CDR3 extends over 13 amino acids. The germline V gene has CDR1 MNHNY and CDR2 SVGAGI (reference sequence). Trimming took off 6 bases at V and 1 base at J, with 9 bases between the two ends. The CDR3 coding sequence is TGTGCCAGCAGCGACAGGCGGAACACTGAAGCTTTCTTT. Its translation is CASSDRRNTEAFF.

This clonotype was seen ten or more times. This chain uses TRBV7-3 with TRBJ2-2; the D gene is possibly TRBD2 (6 bases). The CDR3 has 16 amino acids. Per the germline V gene, CDR1 is SGHTA and CDR2 is FQGTGA. Deletions cut 2 bases from V and 1 base from J, with 11 bases between. In DNA form, the CDR3 reads TGTGCCAGCAGCTTACTCGGGGGAGGGAACACCGGGGAGCTGTTTTTT. This encodes CASSLLGGGNTGELFF.

The rearrangement links TRBV24-1 to TRBJ1-5; D is uncertain. V dropped 4 bases and J dropped 11 bases, with 17 bases sitting between them. The CDR3 covers 14 residues. Germline CDR1 and CDR2: KGHDR and SFDVKD. CDR3 nucleotides: TGTGCCACCAGTGAGGGCGGGCCACAAGAGACCCAGCATTTT. This translates into CATSEGGPQETQHF.